A selection of T cell receptor beta chains follows, all from one sample in a study of blood T cell repertoires in COVID-19. Only in-frame clones appear in the TCRdb table, and some are missing; sequencing was by immunoSEQ multiplex PCR. This table has over 85,000 clones, more than 75% appearing once. The material sequenced was peripheral blood. All receptors derive from a human donor in a cohort sampled during active COVID-19. The CDR3 runs from the conserved cysteine through the conserved F or W. The D gene is left open where the match is weak. Rows may omit the clone size; those that give it use once, few, many or a size class.

d_gene: -
j_gene: TRBJ1-1
v_gene: TRBV5-8
abundance: -
CDR3aa: CASSFRGNTEAFF
CDR3nt: TGTGCCAGCAGCTTCAGGGGTAACACTGAAGCTTTCTTT

d_gene: TRBD1
j_gene: TRBJ2-5
v_gene: TRBV3-1/TRBV3-2
abundance: -
CDR3aa: CASTTKGGDRADETQYF
CDR3nt: TGTGCCAGCACCACAAAGGGGGGGGACAGGGCGGATGAGACCCAGTACTTC

d_gene: -
j_gene: TRBJ2-7
v_gene: TRBV20-1
abundance: few
CDR3aa: CSASTGSYEQYF
CDR3nt: TGCAGTGCTAGTACCGGCTCCTACGAGCAGTACTTC

d_gene: -
j_gene: TRBJ1-4
v_gene: TRBV2
abundance: -
CDR3aa: CASSDPRGDEKLFF
CDR3nt: TGTGCCAGCAGTGATCCCAGGGGAGATGAAAAACTGTTTTTT

d_gene: TRBD2
j_gene: TRBJ2-3
v_gene: TRBV7-8
abundance: -
CDR3aa: CASTEGRTSGRSTDTQYF
CDR3nt: TGTGCCAGCACCGAAGGGAGAACTAGCGGGAGGTCCACAGATACGCAGTATTTT

d_gene: TRBD2
j_gene: TRBJ2-7
v_gene: TRBV4-3
abundance: many
CDR3aa: CASSPSNSGVKSYEQYF
CDR3nt: TGCGCCAGCAGCCCCTCCAATAGCGGGGTTAAGTCCTACGAGCAGTACTTC

d_gene: TRBD1
j_gene: TRBJ2-7
v_gene: TRBV13
abundance: -
CDR3aa: CASSGGTGPSYEQYF
CDR3nt: TGTGCCAGCAGCGGGGGGACAGGGCCCAGCTACGAGCAGTACTTC

d_gene: -
j_gene: TRBJ2-7
v_gene: TRBV19
abundance: -
CDR3aa: CASSIVGGRSSYEQYF
CDR3nt: TGTGCCAGTAGTATAGTCGGAGGCAGAAGCTCCTACGAGCAGTACTTC

d_gene: TRBD1
j_gene: TRBJ2-7
v_gene: TRBV5-1
abundance: -
CDR3aa: CASSPSGGTGYEQYF
CDR3nt: TGCGCCAGCAGTCCATCAGGGGGCACTGGGTACGAGCAGTACTTC

d_gene: -
j_gene: TRBJ2-1
v_gene: TRBV29-1
abundance: -
CDR3aa: CSVGEIHEQFF
CDR3nt: TGCAGCGTTGGGGAGATCCATGAGCAGTTCTTC

d_gene: TRBD1
j_gene: TRBJ2-1
v_gene: TRBV5-4
abundance: -
CDR3aa: CASSAPRDSYTEQFF
CDR3nt: TGTGCCAGCAGCGCACCCCGGGACAGTTATACTGAGCAGTTCTTC

d_gene: -
j_gene: TRBJ1-5
v_gene: TRBV6-2/TRBV6-3
abundance: -
CDR3aa: CASSYLSGQPQHF
CDR3nt: TGTGCCAGCAGTTACTTGTCGGGTCAGCCCCAGCATTTT

d_gene: -
j_gene: TRBJ1-2
v_gene: TRBV4-2
abundance: once
CDR3aa: CASSQDGSDRNYGYTF
CDR3nt: TGTGCCAGCAGCCAAGATGGCTCCGACAGAAACTATGGCTACACCTTC

d_gene: -
j_gene: TRBJ1-2
v_gene: TRBV6-5
abundance: -
CDR3aa: CASSYSGSGGYTF
CDR3nt: TGTGCCAGCAGTTACTCGGGTTCGGGGGGCTACACCTTC

d_gene: TRBD1
j_gene: TRBJ1-5
v_gene: TRBV27
abundance: -
CDR3aa: CASVVQGAPNQPQHF
CDR3nt: TGTGCCAGCGTAGTTCAGGGGGCGCCGAATCAGCCCCAGCATTTT

d_gene: -
j_gene: TRBJ2-5
v_gene: TRBV19
abundance: -
CDR3aa: CASSTPTGTQYF
CDR3nt: TGTGCCAGTAGTACTCCGACAGGGACCCAGTACTTC

d_gene: TRBD1
j_gene: TRBJ1-2
v_gene: TRBV14
abundance: -
CDR3aa: CASSQDRGAGGADGYTF
CDR3nt: TGTGCCAGCAGCCAAGATAGGGGGGCAGGGGGCGCGGATGGCTACACCTTC

d_gene: TRBD2
j_gene: TRBJ2-1
v_gene: TRBV5-1
abundance: -
CDR3aa: CASSLATREGEQFF
CDR3nt: TGCGCCAGCAGCTTGGCTACCAGGGAGGGTGAGCAGTTCTTC

d_gene: -
j_gene: TRBJ1-5
v_gene: TRBV11-2
abundance: once
CDR3aa: CASSLGGGQPQHF
CDR3nt: TGTGCCAGCAGCTTAGGTGGGGGCCAGCCCCAGCATTTT

d_gene: -
j_gene: TRBJ2-7
v_gene: TRBV18
abundance: few
CDR3aa: CASSPGRRDYEQYF
CDR3nt: TGTGCCAGCTCCCCAGGGAGGAGGGACTACGAGCAGTACTTC

d_gene: TRBD1
j_gene: TRBJ2-3
v_gene: TRBV7-9
abundance: once
CDR3aa: CASSLGQGYTDTQYF
CDR3nt: TGTGCCAGCAGCTTGGGACAGGGTTACACAGATACGCAGTATTTT